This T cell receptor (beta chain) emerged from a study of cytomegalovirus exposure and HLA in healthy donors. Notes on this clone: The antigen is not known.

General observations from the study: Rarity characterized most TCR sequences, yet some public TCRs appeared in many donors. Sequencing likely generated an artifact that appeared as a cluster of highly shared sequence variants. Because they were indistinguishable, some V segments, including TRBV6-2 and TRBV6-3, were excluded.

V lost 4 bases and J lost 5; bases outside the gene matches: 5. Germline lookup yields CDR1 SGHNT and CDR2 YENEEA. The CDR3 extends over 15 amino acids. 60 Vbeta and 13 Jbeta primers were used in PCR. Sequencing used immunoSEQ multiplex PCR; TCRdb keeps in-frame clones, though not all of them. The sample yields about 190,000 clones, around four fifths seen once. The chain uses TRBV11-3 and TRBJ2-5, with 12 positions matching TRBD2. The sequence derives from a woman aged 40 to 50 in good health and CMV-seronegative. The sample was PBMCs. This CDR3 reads CASSSGLAGRETQYF. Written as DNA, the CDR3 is TGTGCCAGCAGCTCGGGACTAGCGGGCAGGGAGACCCAGTACTTC.